The 24 T cell receptor beta chains listed next were all sequenced from one sample in a study of cytomegalovirus exposure and HLA in healthy donors. PCR was performed using 60 Vbeta and 13 Jbeta primers. Repertoires were generated with immunoSEQ multiplex PCR, while TCRdb's copy carries only in-frame clones and drops some. The sample contains roughly 200,000 clones, roughly 80% of which appear only once. The sequencing sample was made of PBMCs. Receptor source: a woman younger than 35 in good health and CMV-seronegative.

CDR3 region: CASSRRGQGQETQYF. The CDR3 coding sequence is TGTGCCAGCAGCCGCAGGGGACAGGGACAAGAGACCCAGTACTTC. This sequence joins TRBV28 and TRBJ2-5; 9 bases map to TRBD1. Germline CDR1 MDHEN, CDR2 SYDVKM. The CDR3 totals 15 residues. V shed 6 bases and J 2 bases; nucleotides not matched to a gene: 7.

Concerning this clone itself: The junction differs from germline at one of its ends, possibly a read error. The V and J genes are TRBV7-9 and TRBJ1-1; D unresolved. The CDR3 has 13 amino acids. Germline CDR1 SEHNR, CDR2 FQNEAQ (reference sequence). The CDR3 DNA reads as TGTGCCAGCAGCTTCCGACGGCAGGCTGAGGCTTTCTTT. Residues: CASSFRRQAEAFF.

Only one count was recorded for this clone. The V and J genes are TRBV28 and TRBJ2-1; D call uncertain. The CDR3 spans 14 residues. V lost 2 bases and J 2 bases, leaving 7 bases between the germline ends. Per the germline V gene, CDR1 is MDHEN and CDR2 is SYDVKM. DNA for the CDR3: TGTGCCAGCAGTTTAGAGGCCCCCTACAATGAGCAGTTCTTC. This encodes CASSLEAPYNEQFF. The full variable domain, in which reference TRBV28 and TRBJ2-1 provide the parts outside the CDR3, is DVKVTQSSRYLVKRTGEKVFLECVQDMDHENMFWYRQDPGLGLRLIYFSYDVKMKEKGDIPEGYSVSREKKERFSLILESASTNQTSMYLCASSLEAPYNEQFFGPGTRLTVL.

This clone came up once. V is TRBV29-1 and J is TRBJ1-2; 8 bases match TRBD1. Per the germline V gene, CDR1 is SQVTM and CDR2 is ANQGSEA. The CDR3 length is 15 residues. With V trimmed by 0 bases and J by 3 bases, 6 bases remained unmatched. The CDR3 sequence: CSVEDVRTGYYGYTF. The DNA for the CDR3 is TGCAGCGTTGAAGATGTAAGGACAGGGTACTATGGCTACACCTTC.

The CDR3 region is CASSLTGLSYEQYV. CDR3 DNA sequence: TGTGCCAGCAGCTTGACAGGTCTCTCCTACGAGCAGTACGTC. The chain joins TRBV11-3 to TRBJ2-7; perhaps TRBD1 as D (6 bases). The CDR3 extends over 14 amino acids. Germline V gives CDR1 SGHNT, CDR2 YENEEA. V was cut by 3 bases and J by 0 bases, with 9 bases left in between.

The V call is TRBV5-8, the J call TRBJ1-5; the match to TRBD1 covers 10 bases. Germline V lookup: CDR1 SGHTS, CDR2 YDEGEE. V shed 3 bases, J shed 3 bases, and the junction held 3 bases outside the gene matches. CDR3 length equals 15 residues. The chain's CDR3 is CASSWGQGINQPQHF. For the CDR3, the DNA is TGTGCCAGCAGCTGGGGACAGGGGATCAATCAGCCCCAGCATTTT. The variable domain in full, with the rest retrieved from reference TRBV5-8 and TRBJ1-5, is EAGVTQSPTHLIKTRGQQATLRCSPISGHTSVYWYQQALGLGLQFLLWYDEGEERNRGNFPPRFSGRQFPNYSSELNVNALELEDSALYLCASSWGQGINQPQHFGDGTRLSIL.

The chain uses TRBV7-9 and TRBJ2-1; D is uncertain. The CDR3 is 16 residues long. CDR1 and CDR2 from the germline V gene are SEHNR and FQNEAQ (reference sequence). The V end was cut by 5 bases, the J end by 0 bases, with 14 bases between. This CDR3 is CASSPPLGSSYNEQFF. Written as DNA, the CDR3 is TGTGCCAGCAGCCCACCCCTAGGAAGCTCCTACAATGAGCAGTTCTTC. Drawing the rest from reference TRBV7-9 and TRBJ2-1, the complete variable domain is DTGVSQNPRHKITKRGQNVTFRCDPISEHNRLYWYRQTLGQGPEFLTYFQNEAQLEKSRLLSDRFSAERPKGSFSTLEIQRTEQGDSAMYLCASSPPLGSSYNEQFFGPGTRLTVL.

The chain employs TRBV5-3 and TRBJ2-5, with 7 bases aligning to TRBD2. TRBV5-3 counts as an open reading frame of uncertain function. The V gene end was trimmed by 2 bases and the J gene end by 4 bases; junction bases not matched to a gene: 5. The CDR3 is made up of 14 amino acids. The CDR3 DNA follows: TGTGCCAGAAGCTTAATCGGCGGGAGAGAGACCCAGTACTTC. Amino acid sequence: CARSLIGGRETQYF.

V usage is TRBV5-1 and J usage is TRBJ2-7, with 9 bases matching TRBD1. CDR1 and CDR2 from the germline V gene are SGHRS and YFSETQ. This CDR3 is 13 amino acids long. The J segment lost 5 bases and the V segment lost 4 bases, leaving 4 bases of the junction unmatched. The CDR3 loop reads CASSGTGPHEQYV. The CDR3 coding sequence is TGCGCCAGCAGCGGGACAGGGCCCCACGAGCAGTACGTC.

This clone was observed once. This sequence joins TRBV29-1 and TRBJ2-5; D may be TRBD2 (6 bases). Germline lookup yields CDR1 SQVTM and CDR2 ANQGSEA. The length of the CDR3 is 19 residues. The V gene lost 0 bases and the J gene lost 4 bases, with 27 bases spanning the gap. The CDR3 spells CSVEDLARETGVVGETQYF. The CDR3 DNA is TGCAGCGTTGAAGATCTTGCTCGAGAGACGGGGGTTGTCGGAGAGACCCAGTACTTC. The variable domain in full, with the rest retrieved from reference TRBV29-1 and TRBJ2-5, is SAVISQKPSRDICQRGTSLTIQCQVDSQVTMMFWYRQQPGQSLTLIATANQGSEATYESGFVIDKFPISRPNLTFSTLTVSNMSPEDSSIYLCSVEDLARETGVVGETQYFGPGTRLLVL.

The chain is built from TRBV21-1 and TRBJ2-1; the D call TRBD2 from the table was never checked on the DNA. TRBV21-1 is flagged as a pseudogene. There are 17 residues in the CDR3. CDR3 protein: CASSKGASGISYNEQFF. In nucleotides, the CDR3 is TGTGCCAGCAGCAAAGGAGCTAGCGGGATCTCCTACAATGAGCAGTTCTTC.

The chain combines TRBV11-2 with TRBJ1-1; a possible D gene is TRBD1 (5 bases). This CDR3 has 13 residues. Trimming took 3 bases from V and 4 from J, leaving 9 bases between them. Germline V gene data show CDR1 as SGHAT and CDR2 as FQNNGV. The CDR3: CASSFREGTEAFF. The DNA of the CDR3 is TGTGCCAGCAGCTTCAGGGAAGGCACTGAAGCTTTCTTT.

The genes are TRBV13 and TRBJ2-3; TRBD1 aligns across 7 bases. The V gene's germline CDR1 is PRHDT and CDR2 FYEKMQ (reference sequence). This CDR3 contains 16 residues. J was trimmed by 8 bases and V by 5 bases; bases with no gene match: 16. CDR3 loop: CASSPPLAGGQFTQYF. Written as DNA, the CDR3 is TGTGCCAGCAGCCCCCCCCTGGCAGGGGGACAATTTACGCAGTATTTT. Combining the CDR3 with reference TRBV13 and TRBJ2-3 gives the whole variable domain AAGVIQSPRHLIKEKRETATLKCYPIPRHDTVYWYQQGPGQDPQFLISFYEKMQSDKGSIPDRFSAQQFSDYHSELNMSSLELGDSALYFCASSPPLAGGQFTQYFGPGTRLTVL.

This clone was counted between two and nine times. The chain recombines TRBV6-1 with TRBJ2-6; no firm D call. The CDR3 is 15 amino acids. Trimming left V 1 base short and J 2 bases short, with 6 bases between. CDR1 is MNHNS and CDR2 is SASEGT in the germline V gene. This chain's CDR3 is CASSEEPTGANVLTF. The CDR3 DNA sequence: TGTGCCAGCAGTGAAGAGCCAACTGGGGCCAACGTCCTGACTTTC.

The rearrangement links TRBV11-3 to TRBJ2-3; D remains unclear. Trimming removed 5 bases from V and 0 bases from J, with 15 bases in between. Germline V lookup: CDR1 SGHNT, CDR2 YENEEA. This CDR3 has 16 amino acids. In nucleotides, the CDR3 is TGTGCCAGCAGCCAAGTCACGGTGACTAGCACAGATACGCAGTATTTT. Protein: CASSQVTVTSTDTQYF.

The V and J genes are TRBV6-5 and TRBJ1-1; tentative D call: TRBD1 (5 bases). This CDR3 has 13 amino acids. The V gene lost 10 bases and the J gene lost 1 base, with 13 bases spanning the gap. The germline V gene has CDR1 MNHEY and CDR2 SVGAGI. The CDR3 sequence is CATTAGGNTEAFF. CDR3 nucleotides: TGTGCCACAACAGCCGGGGGGAACACTGAAGCTTTCTTT.

V gene TRBV18 combines with J gene TRBJ2-1; 10 nucleotides line up with TRBD2. V was clipped by 3 bases and J by 3 bases; unmatched bases: 2. The CDR3 totals 15 residues. CDR1 is KGHSH, CDR2 LQKENI, per germline. The CDR3 here is CASSPLAGVYNEQFF. The CDR3, as DNA: TGTGCCAGCTCACCTCTAGCGGGGGTCTACAATGAGCAGTTCTTC.

J is TRBJ1-2 and V is TRBV5-1, with TRBD1 identical over 7 bases. The length of the CDR3 is 13 residues. Per the germline V gene, CDR1 is SGHRS and CDR2 is YFSETQ. The ends lost 4 bases at V and 6 bases at J; junction bases unmatched: 6. In DNA form, the CDR3 reads TGCGCCAGCAGCCCGACAGGGTGGAATGGCTACACCTTC. Protein: CASSPTGWNGYTF. The full variable domain, in which reference TRBV5-1 and TRBJ1-2 provide the parts outside the CDR3, is KAGVTQTPRYLIKTRGQQVTLSCSPISGHRSVSWYQQTPGQGLQFLFEYFSETQRNKGNFPGRFSGRQFSNSRSEMNVSTLELGDSALYLCASSPTGWNGYTFGSGTRLTVV.

V is TRBV7-8 and J is TRBJ2-7; 11 bases agree with TRBD2. Germline V lookup: CDR1 SGHVS, CDR2 FQNEAQ. The CDR3 contains 16 residues. V shed 5 bases, J shed 2 bases, and the junction held 8 bases outside the gene matches. The CDR3 is CASSVGTSGSTYEQYV. The DNA of the CDR3 is TGTGCCAGCAGCGTAGGGACTAGCGGTTCTACCTACGAGCAGTACGTC.

This clone appeared a few times. V usage is TRBV5-1 and J usage is TRBJ1-3; 9 bases line up with TRBD1. The CDR3 covers 15 residues. V was clipped by 4 bases and J by 2 bases; unmatched bases: 4. The germline gives CDR1 SGHRS, CDR2 YFSETQ. The CDR3: CASSVQGAAGNTIYF. Here the CDR3 DNA reads TGCGCCAGCAGCGTACAGGGGGCAGCTGGAAACACCATATATTTT.

V gene TRBV28 combines with J gene TRBJ2-2; 11 nucleotides agree with TRBD2. Germline values: CDR1 MDHEN, CDR2 SYDVKM. The CDR3 consists of 15 residues. Germline trimming cut 6 bases from V and 5 bases from J; bases unmatched to any gene: 5. CDR3 residues: CASRPLAGDTGELFF. In DNA form, the CDR3 reads TGTGCCAGCAGACCACTAGCGGGAGATACCGGGGAGCTGTTTTTT.

The chain is built from TRBV7-2 and TRBJ1-3; D call uncertain. This CDR3 is built from 15 residues. The ends were cut back, 1 base at V and 2 bases at J, with 9 bases in the middle. From germline, CDR1 is SGHTA and CDR2 FQGNSA. DNA of the CDR3: TGTGCCAGCAGCTTAGGCCTACGCACTGGAAACACCATATATTTT. This translates into CASSLGLRTGNTIYF.

In this sample, this clone turned up a few times. The CDR3 nucleotides read TGTGCCAGCAGCCAAGAGGCAGGGGGCCTTCCCACTGAAGCTTTCTTT. It is translated as CASSQEAGGLPTEAFF. This chain links TRBV4-2 with TRBJ1-1; 8 bases agree with TRBD1. Germline V CDR1 and CDR2: LGHNA, YNFKEQ. The J segment lost 4 bases and the V segment lost 0 bases, leaving 7 bases of the junction unmatched. CDR3 length: 16 amino acids.

V gene TRBV19 combines with J gene TRBJ2-5; 7 nucleotides line up with TRBD1. J was trimmed by 5 bases and V by 5 bases; bases with no gene match: 5. In germline, CDR1 is LNHDA, CDR2 SQIVND (reference sequence). The CDR3 sequence is 13 residues long. The CDR3 here is CASSPTGWETQYF. The CDR3 bases are TGTGCCAGTAGTCCGACAGGGTGGGAGACCCAGTACTTC.